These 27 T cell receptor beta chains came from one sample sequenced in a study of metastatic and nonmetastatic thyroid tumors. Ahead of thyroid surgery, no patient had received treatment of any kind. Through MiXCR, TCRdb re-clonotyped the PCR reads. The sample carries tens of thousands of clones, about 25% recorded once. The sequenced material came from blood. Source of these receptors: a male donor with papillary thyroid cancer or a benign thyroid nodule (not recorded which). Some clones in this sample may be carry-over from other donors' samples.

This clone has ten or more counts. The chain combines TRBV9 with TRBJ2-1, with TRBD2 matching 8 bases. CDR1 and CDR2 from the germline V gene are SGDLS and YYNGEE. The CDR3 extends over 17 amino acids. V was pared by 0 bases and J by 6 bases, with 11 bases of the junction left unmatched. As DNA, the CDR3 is TGTGCCAGCAGCGTAGAGGTTTCCAGCGGGAGTAGCAATGAGCAGTTCTTC. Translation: CASSVEVSSGSSNEQFF. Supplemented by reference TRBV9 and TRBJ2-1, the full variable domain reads DSGVTQTPKHLITATGQRVTLRCSPRSGDLSVYWYQQSLDQGLQFLIQYYNGEERAKGNILERFSAQQFPDLHSELNLSSLELGDSALYFCASSVEVSSGSSNEQFFGPGTRLTVL.

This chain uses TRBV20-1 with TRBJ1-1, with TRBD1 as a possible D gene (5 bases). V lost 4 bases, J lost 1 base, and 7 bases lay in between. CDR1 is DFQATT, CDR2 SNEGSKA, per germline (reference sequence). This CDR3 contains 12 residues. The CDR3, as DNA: TGCAGTGCTACCGGGGGGAACACTGAAGCTTTCTTT. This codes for CSATGGNTEAFF.

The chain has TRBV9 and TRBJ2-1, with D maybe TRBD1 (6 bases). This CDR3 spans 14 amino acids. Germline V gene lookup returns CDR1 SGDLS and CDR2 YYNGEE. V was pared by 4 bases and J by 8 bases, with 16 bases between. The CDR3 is CASSQNQGLDEQFF. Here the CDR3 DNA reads TGTGCCAGCAGCCAAAACCAGGGGTTGGATGAGCAGTTCTTC.

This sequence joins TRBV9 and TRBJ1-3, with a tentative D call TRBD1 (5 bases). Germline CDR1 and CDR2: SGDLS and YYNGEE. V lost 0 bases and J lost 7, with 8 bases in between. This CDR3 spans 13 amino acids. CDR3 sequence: CASSVGDANTIYF. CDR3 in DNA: TGTGCCAGCAGCGTAGGGGACGCGAACACCATATATTTT.

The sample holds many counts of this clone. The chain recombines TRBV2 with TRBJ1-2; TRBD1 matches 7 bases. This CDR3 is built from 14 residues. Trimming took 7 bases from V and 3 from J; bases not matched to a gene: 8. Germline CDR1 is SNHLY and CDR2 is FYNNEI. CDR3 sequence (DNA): TGTGCCAGCAAACCAGGGGGGGGTGACTATGGCTACACCTTC. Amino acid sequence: CASKPGGGDYGYTF.

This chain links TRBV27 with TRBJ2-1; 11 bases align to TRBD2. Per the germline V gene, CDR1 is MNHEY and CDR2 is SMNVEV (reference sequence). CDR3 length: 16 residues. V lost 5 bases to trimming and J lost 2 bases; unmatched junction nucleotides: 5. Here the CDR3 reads CASSVISGRAYNEQFF. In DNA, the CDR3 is TGTGCCAGCAGTGTAATTAGCGGGAGGGCCTACAATGAGCAGTTCTTC.

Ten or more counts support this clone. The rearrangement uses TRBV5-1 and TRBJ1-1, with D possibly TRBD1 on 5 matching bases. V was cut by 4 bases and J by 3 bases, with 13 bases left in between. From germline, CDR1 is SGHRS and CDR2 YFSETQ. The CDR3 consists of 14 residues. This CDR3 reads CASSPEGIYTEAFF. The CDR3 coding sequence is TGCGCCAGCAGCCCCGAGGGGATTTACACTGAAGCTTTCTTT.

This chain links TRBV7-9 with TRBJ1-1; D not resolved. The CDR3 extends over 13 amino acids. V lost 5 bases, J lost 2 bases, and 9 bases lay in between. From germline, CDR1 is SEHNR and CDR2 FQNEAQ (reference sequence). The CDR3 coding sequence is TGTGCCAGCAGCCCCCGGGGTAACACTGAAGCTTTCTTT. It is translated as CASSPRGNTEAFF.

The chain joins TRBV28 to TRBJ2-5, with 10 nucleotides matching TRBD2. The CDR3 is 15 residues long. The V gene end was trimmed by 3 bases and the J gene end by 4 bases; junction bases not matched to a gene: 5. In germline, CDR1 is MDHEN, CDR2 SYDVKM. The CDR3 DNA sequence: TGTGCCAGCAGTTTTATCTCTAGCGGGAGAGAGACCCAGTACTTC. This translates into CASSFISSGRETQYF.

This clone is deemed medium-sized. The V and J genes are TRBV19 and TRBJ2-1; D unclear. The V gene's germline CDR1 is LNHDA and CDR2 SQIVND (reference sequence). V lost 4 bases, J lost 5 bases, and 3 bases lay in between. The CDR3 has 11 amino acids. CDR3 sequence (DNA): TGTGCCAGTAGTAGAAACAATGAGCAGTTCTTC. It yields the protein CASSRNNEQFF.

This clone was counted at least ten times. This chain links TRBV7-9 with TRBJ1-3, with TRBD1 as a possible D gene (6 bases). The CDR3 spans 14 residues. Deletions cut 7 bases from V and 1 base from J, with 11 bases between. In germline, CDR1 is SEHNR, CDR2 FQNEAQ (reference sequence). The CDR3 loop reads CASIRQGSGNTIYF. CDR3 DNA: TGTGCCAGCATTCGCCAGGGGTCTGGAAACACCATATATTTT.

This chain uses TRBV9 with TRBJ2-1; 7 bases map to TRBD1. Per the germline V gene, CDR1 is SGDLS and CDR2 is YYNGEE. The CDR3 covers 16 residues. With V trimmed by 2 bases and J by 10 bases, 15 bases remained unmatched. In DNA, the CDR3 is TGTGCCAGCAGCGTCCACGTGACAGGGAATTTTTGGGAGCAGTTCTTC. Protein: CASSVHVTGNFWEQFF.

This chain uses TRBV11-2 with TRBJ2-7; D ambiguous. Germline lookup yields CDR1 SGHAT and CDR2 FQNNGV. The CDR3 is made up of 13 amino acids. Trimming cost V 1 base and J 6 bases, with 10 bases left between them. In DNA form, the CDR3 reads TGTGCCAGCAGCTTAGTTCGCGTCGGCGAGCAGTACTTC. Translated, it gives CASSLVRVGEQYF.

The DNA of the CDR3 is TGCGCCAGCAGCCAAGGGGCGAGCAGGTCTGATACGCAGTATTTT. This sequence encodes CASSQGASRSDTQYF. The J gene is TRBJ2-3, the V gene TRBV4-3, with D unresolved. V shed 1 base and J shed 6 bases, with 14 bases lying between them. Germline V gene sequence: CDR1 LGHNA, CDR2 YSLEER. The CDR3 has 15 residues.

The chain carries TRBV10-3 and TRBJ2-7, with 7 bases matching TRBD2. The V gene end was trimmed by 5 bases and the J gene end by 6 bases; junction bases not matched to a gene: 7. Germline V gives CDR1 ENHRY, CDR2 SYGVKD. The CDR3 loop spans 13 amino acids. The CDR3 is CAISRDYNSEQYV. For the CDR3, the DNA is TGTGCCATCAGTCGGGACTACAACTCCGAGCAGTACGTC.

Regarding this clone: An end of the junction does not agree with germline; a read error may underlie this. CDR3 nucleotide sequence: TGTGCCAGCAGCCTAACAGGGGGGAACCCCTACAATGAGCAGTTCTTC. Protein: CASSLTGGNPYNEQFF. The chain uses TRBV7-3 and TRBJ2-1; 8 positions match TRBD1. Germline CDR1 and CDR2: SGHTA and FQGTGA. The CDR3 runs to 16 residues. The full variable domain, with the rest looked up from reference TRBV7-3 and TRBJ2-1, is GAGVSQTPSNKVTEKGKYVELRCDPISGHTALYWYRQSLGQGPEFLIYFQGTGAADDSGLPNDRFFAVRPEGSVSTLKIQRTERGDSAVYLCASSLTGGNPYNEQFFGPGTRLTVL.

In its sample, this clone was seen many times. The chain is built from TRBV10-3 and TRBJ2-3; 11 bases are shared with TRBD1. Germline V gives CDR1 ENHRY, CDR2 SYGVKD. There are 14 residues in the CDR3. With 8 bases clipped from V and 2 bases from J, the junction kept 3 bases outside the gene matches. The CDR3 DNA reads TGTGCCATCCAAGGACAGGGGGCCACAGATACGCAGTATTTT. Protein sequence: CAIQGQGATDTQYF.

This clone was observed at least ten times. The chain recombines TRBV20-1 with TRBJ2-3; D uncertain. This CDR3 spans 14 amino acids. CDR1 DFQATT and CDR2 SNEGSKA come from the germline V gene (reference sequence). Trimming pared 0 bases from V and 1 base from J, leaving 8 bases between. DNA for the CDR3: TGCAGTGCTAGAGATCCCAGACGCACAGATACGCAGTATTTT. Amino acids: CSARDPRRTDTQYF.

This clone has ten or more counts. DNA for the CDR3: TGCGCCAGCAGCTTGGTCGGCAGCTCATATGGCTACACCTTC. Encoded protein: CASSLVGSSYGYTF. V usage is TRBV5-1 and J usage is TRBJ1-2, with unresolved D. V was trimmed by 0 bases and J by 5 bases, leaving 11 bases between them. CDR3 length: 14 residues. Germline loops: CDR1 SGHRS, CDR2 YFSETQ.

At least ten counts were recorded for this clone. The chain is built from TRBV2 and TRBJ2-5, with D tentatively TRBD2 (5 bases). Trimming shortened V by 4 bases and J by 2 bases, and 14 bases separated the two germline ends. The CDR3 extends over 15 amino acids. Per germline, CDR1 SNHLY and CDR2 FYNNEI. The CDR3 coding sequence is TGTGCCAGCAGTGGGATTCTAGCAACGCAAGAGACCCAGTACTTC. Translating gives CASSGILATQETQYF.

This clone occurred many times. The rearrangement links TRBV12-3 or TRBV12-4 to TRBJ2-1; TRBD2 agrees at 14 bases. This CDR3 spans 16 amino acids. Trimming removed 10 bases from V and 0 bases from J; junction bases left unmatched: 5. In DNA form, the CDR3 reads TGTGCCACCACGGGACTAGCGGGAGACTCCTACAATGAGCAGTTCTTC. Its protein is CATTGLAGDSYNEQFF.

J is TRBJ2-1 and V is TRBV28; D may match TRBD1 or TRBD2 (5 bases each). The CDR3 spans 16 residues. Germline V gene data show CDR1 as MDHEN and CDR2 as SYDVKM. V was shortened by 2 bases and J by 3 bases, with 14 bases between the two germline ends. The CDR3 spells CASSLMGRQIYNEQFF. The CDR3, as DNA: TGTGCCAGCAGTTTAATGGGACGCCAGATCTACAATGAGCAGTTCTTC.

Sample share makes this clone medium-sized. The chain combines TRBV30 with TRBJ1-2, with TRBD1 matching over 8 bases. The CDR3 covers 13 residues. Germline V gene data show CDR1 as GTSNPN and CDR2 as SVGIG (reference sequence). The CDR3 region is CASHPGGAYGYTF. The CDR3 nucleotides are TGTGCTTCCCACCCAGGGGGCGCCTATGGCTACACCTTC.

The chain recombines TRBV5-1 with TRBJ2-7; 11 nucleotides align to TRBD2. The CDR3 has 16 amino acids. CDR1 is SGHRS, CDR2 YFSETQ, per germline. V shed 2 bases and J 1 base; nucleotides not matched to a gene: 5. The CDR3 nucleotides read TGCGCCAGCAGCTTACTAGCGGGAGTAATGTCCTACGAGCAGTACTTC. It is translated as CASSLLAGVMSYEQYF.

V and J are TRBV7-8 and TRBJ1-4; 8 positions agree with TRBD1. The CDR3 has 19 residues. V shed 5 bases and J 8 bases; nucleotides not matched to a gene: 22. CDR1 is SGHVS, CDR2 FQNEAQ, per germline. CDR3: CASSNPGGQGGAYSEKLFF. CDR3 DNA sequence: TGTGCCAGCAGCAATCCCGGAGGACAGGGAGGCGCTTACAGCGAAAAACTGTTTTTT.

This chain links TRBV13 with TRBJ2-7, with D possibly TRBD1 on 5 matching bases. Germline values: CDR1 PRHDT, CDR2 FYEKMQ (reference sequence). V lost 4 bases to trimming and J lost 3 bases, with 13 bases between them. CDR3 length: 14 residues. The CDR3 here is CASSSLQDNYEQYF. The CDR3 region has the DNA TGTGCCAGCAGCTCCTTACAGGACAACTACGAGCAGTACTTC.

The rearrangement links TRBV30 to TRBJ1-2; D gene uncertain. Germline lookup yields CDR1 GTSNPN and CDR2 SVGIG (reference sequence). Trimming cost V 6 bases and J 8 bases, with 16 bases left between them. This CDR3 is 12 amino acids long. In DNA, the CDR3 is TGTGCCTGTAATAAGGGTATTGGAGGCTACACCTTC. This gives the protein CACNKGIGGYTF.